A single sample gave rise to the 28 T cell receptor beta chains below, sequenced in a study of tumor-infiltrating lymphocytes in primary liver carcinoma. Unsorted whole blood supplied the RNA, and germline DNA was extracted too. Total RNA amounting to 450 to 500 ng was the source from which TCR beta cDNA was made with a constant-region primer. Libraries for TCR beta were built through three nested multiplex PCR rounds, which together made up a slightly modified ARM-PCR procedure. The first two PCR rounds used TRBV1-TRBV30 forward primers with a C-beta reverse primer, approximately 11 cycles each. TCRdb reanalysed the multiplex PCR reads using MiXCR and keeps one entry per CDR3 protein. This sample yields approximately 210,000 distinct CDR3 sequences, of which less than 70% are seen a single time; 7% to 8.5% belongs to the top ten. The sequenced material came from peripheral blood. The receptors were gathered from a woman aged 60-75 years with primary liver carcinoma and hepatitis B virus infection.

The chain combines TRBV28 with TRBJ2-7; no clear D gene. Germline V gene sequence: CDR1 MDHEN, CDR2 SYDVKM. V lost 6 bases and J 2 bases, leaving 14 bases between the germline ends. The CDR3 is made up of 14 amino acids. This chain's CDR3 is CASSHPSIPYEQYF. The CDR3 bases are TGTGCCAGCAGCCACCCCAGCATTCCCTACGAGCAGTACTTC.

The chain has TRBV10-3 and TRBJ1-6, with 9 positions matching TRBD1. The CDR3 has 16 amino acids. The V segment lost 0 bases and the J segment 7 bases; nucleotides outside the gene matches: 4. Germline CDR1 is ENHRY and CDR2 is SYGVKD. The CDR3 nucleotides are TGTGCCATCAGTGAGTCCGGGGGACAGGGAAATTCACCCCTCCACTTT. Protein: CAISESGGQGNSPLHF.

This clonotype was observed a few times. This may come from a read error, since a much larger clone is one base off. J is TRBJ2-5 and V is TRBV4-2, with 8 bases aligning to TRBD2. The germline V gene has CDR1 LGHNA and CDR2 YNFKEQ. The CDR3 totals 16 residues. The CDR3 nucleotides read TGTGTCAGCAGCCAAGACCCCGGGACTAGCCAAGAGACCCAGTACTTC. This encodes CVSSQDPGTSQETQYF.

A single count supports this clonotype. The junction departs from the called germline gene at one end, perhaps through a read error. For the CDR3, the DNA is TGTGTCAGCAGCTGGTTGGTGGCAGGGGGCCGCGACACTGAAGCTTTCTTT. Translation gives CVSSWLVAGGRDTEAFF. The rearrangement joins TRBV11-2 to TRBJ1-1, with TRBD1 identical over 8 bases. Germline assignment: CDR1 SGHAT and CDR2 FQNNGV. The length of the CDR3 is 17 residues.

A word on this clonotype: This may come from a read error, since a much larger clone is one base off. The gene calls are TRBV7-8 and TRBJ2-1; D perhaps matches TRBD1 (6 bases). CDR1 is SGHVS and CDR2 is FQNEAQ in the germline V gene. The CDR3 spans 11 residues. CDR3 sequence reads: CACSWGLVEFF. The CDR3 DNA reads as TGTGCCTGCAGTTGGGGGCTGGTGGAGTTCTTC. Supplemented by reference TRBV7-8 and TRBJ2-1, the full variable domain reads GAGVSQSPRYKVAKRGQDVALRCDPISGHVSLFWYQQALGQGPEFLTYFQNEAQLDKSGLPSDRFFAERPEGSVSTLKIQRTQQEDSAVYLCACSWGLVEFFGPGTRLTVL.

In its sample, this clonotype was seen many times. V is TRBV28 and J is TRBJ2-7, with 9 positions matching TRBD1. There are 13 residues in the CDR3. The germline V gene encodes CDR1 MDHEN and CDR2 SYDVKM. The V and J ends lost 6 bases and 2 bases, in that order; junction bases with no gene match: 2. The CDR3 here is CASRGTGPYEQYF. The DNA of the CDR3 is TGTGCCAGCAGGGGGACAGGGCCCTACGAGCAGTACTTC.

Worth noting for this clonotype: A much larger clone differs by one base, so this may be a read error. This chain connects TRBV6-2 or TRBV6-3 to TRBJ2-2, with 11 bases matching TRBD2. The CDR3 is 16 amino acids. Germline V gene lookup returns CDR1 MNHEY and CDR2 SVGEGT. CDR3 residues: CVSSPGLAGNTGELFF. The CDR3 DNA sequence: TGTGTCAGCAGCCCAGGACTAGCGGGGAACACCGGGGAGCTGTTTTTT.

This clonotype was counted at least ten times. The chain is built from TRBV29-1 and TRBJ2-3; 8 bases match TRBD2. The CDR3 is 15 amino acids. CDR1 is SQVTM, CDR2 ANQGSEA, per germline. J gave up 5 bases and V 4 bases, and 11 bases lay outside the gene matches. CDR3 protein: CSVGGGGLALDTQYF. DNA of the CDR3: TGCAGCGTTGGTGGGGGAGGACTAGCTTTAGATACGCAGTATTTT.

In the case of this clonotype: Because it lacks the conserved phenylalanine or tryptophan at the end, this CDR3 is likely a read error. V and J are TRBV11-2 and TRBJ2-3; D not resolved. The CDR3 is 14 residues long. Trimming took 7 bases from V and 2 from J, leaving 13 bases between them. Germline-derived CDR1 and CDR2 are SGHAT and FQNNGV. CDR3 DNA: TGTGCCAGCACTCCGGGTTTGCCCACAGATACGCAGTATCTT. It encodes CASTPGLPTDTQYL.

The CDR3 sequence: CSAPGQRAGITEGQFF. Here the CDR3 DNA reads TGCAGCGCCCCGGGACAGAGGGCCGGAATCACAGAAGGGCAGTTCTTC. V usage is TRBV29-1 and J usage is TRBJ2-1, with 7 bases aligning to TRBD1. The CDR3 length is 16 residues. Germline-derived CDR1 and CDR2 are SQVTM and ANQGSEA. After removal of 7 bases from V and 12 bases from J, the junction contained 24 bases not matched to a gene.

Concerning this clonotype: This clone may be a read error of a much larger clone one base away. CDR3 nucleotide sequence: TGTGTCATCACTGGCAGCATCACAGATACGCAGTATTTT. Translated: CVITGSITDTQYF. The chain links TRBV10-3 to TRBJ2-3; D gene ambiguous. Per germline, CDR1 ENHRY and CDR2 SYGVKD. The CDR3 covers 13 residues.

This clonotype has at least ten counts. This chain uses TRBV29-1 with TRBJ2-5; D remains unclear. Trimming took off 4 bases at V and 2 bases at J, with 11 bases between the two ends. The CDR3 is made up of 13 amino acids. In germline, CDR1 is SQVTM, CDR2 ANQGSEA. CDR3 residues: CSVAYVTQETQYF. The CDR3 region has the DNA TGCAGCGTTGCGTACGTAACTCAAGAGACCCAGTACTTC.

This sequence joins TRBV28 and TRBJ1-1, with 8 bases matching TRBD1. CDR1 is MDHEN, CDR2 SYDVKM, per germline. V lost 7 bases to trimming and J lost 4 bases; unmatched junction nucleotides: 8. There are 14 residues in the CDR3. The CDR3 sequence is CASNSGGLRTEAFF. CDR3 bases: TGTGCCAGCAATTCAGGGGGCTTGCGCACTGAAGCTTTCTTT.

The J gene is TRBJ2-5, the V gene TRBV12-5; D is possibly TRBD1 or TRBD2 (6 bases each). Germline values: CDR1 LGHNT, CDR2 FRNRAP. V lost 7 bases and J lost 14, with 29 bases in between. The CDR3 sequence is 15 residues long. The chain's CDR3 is CASDTSDSPGETQYF. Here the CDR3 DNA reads TGTGCTAGTGATACCTCGGACAGCCCGGGGGAGACTCAATACTTC. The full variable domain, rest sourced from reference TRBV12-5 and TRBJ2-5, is DARVTQTPRHKVTEMGQEVTMRCQPILGHNTVFWYRQTMMQGLELLAYFRNRAPLDDSGMPKDRFSAEMPDATLATLKIQPSEPRDSAVYFCASDTSDSPGETQYFGPGTRLLVL.

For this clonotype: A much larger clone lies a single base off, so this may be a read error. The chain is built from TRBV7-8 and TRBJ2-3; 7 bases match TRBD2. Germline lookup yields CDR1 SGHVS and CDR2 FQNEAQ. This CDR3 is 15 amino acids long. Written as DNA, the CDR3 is TGTGCCAGCAGCCCACGACTAGCTAGCACAAATACGCAGTATTTT. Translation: CASSPRLASTNTQYF. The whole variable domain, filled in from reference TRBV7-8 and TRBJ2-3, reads GAGVSQSPRYKVAKRGQDVALRCDPISGHVSLFWYQQALGQGPEFLTYFQNEAQLDKSGLPSDRFFAERPEGSVSTLKIQRTQQEDSAVYLCASSPRLASTNTQYFGPGTRLTVL.

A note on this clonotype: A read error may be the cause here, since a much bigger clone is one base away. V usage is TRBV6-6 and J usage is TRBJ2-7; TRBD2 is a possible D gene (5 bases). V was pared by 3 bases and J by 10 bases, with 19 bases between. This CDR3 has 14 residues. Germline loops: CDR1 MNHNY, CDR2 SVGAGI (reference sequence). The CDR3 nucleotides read TGTGCCAGCAGTTATGGCCCTAGCAGACCTGATCAGTACTTC. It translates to CASSYGPSRPDQYF.

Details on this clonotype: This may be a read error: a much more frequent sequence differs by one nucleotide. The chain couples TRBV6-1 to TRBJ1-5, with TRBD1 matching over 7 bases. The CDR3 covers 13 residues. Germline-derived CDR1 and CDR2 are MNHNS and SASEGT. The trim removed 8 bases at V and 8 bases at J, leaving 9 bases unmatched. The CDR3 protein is CASRRDRNEPQHF. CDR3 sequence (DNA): TGTGCCAGCCGCCGGGACAGAAATGAGCCCCAGCATTTT.

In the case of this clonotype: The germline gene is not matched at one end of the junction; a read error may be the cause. CDR3 protein: CTSSRSVATEAFF. CDR3 in DNA: TGTACCAGCAGCCGTTCAGTGGCCACTGAAGCTTTCTTT. The chain has TRBV11-3 and TRBJ1-1; no clear D. Germline assignment: CDR1 SGHNT and CDR2 YENEEA. This CDR3 is built from 13 residues.

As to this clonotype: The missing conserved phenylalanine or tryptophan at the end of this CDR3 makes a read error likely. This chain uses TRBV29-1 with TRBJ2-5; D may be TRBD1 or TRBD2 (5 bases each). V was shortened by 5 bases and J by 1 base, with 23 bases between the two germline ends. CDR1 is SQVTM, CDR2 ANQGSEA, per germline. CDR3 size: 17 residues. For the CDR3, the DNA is TGCAGCGTTATCCTCGGAGAGGGCCACCAGGGCCAAGAGACCCAGTACTCC. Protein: CSVILGEGHQGQETQYS.

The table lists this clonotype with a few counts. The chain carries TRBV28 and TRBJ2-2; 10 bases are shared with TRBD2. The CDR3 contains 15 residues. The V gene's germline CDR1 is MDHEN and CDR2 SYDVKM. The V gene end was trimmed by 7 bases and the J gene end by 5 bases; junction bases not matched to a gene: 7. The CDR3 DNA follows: TGTGCCAGCACCCCGGGACTAGCGCGTACCGGGGAGCTGTTTTTT. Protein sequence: CASTPGLARTGELFF.

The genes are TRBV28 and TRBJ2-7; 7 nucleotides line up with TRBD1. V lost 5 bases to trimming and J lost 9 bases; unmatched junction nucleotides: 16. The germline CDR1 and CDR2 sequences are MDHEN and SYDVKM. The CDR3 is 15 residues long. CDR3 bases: TGTGCCAGCAGTCTGGGCGAGGCACAGGGGTTTTGGCAGTACTTC. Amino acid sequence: CASSLGEAQGFWQYF. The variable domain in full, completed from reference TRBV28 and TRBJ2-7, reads DVKVTQSSRYLVKRTGEKVFLECVQDMDHENMFWYRQDPGLGLRLIYFSYDVKMKEKGDIPEGYSVSREKKERFSLILESASTNQTSMYLCASSLGEAQGFWQYFGPGTRLTVT.

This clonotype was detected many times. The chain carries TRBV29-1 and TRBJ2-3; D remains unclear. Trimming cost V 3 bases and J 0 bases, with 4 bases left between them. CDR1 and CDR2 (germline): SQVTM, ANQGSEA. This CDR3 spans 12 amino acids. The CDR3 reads CSVEYSTDTQYF. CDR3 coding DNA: TGCAGCGTTGAGTATAGCACAGATACGCAGTATTTT.

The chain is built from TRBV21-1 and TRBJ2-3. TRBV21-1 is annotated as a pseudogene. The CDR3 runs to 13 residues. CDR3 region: CAGSNGSAKGPYF. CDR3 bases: TGTGCCGGCAGCAATGGGTCAGCGAAGGGGCCGTATTTT.

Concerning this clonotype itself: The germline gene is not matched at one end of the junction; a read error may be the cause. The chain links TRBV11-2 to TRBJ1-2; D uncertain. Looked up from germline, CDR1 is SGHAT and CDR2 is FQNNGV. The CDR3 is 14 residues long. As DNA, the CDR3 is TGTGCCAGCAGCTTACCGACGGCTAACTATTGCTACACCTTC. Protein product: CASSLPTANYCYTF.

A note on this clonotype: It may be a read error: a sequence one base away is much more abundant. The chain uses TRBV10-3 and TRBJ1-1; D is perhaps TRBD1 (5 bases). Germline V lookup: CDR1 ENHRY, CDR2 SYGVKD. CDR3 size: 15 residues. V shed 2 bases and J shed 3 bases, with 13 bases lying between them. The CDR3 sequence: CAISEPQGIDTEAFF. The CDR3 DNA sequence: TGTGCCATCAGTGAGCCCCAGGGCATCGACACTGAAGCTTTCTTT.

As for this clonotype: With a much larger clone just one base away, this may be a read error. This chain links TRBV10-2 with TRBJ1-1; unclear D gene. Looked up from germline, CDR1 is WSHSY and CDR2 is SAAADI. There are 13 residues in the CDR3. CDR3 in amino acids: CARSGVLGGEAFF. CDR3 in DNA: TGCGCCAGAAGTGGGGTCTTGGGCGGTGAAGCTTTCTTT.

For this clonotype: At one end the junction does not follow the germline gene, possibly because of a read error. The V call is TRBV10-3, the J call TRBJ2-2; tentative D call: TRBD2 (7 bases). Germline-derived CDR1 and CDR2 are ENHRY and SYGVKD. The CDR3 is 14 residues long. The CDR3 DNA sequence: TGTGCCATCAGTGAGTCAAGGGGTCCCGGGGGGCTGTCTTTT. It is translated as CAISESRGPGGLSF.

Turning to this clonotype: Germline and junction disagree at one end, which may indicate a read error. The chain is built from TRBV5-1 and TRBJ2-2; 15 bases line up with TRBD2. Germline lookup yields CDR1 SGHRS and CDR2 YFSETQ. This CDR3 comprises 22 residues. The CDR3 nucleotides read TGTGCCAGCAGCTTGGCCAGGGGACTAGCGGGAGGCTTTACCACGAACACCGGGGAGCTGTTTTTT. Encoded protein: CASSLARGLAGGFTTNTGELFF.